The next 23 T cell receptor beta chains were all read from a single sample in a study of blood T cell repertoires in COVID-19. Repertoires were generated with immunoSEQ multiplex PCR, while TCRdb's copy carries only in-frame clones and drops some. The data hold 200,000 to 250,000 clones, with around four fifths observed a single time. The sequenced sample was peripheral blood. These receptors all come from a man aged 50 to 60 with active or convalescent COVID-19.

In this sample, this clone turned up once. The genes are TRBV2 and TRBJ1-4; D gene uncertain. Germline V gene sequence: CDR1 SNHLY, CDR2 FYNNEI. V was cut by 6 bases and J by 6 bases, with 14 bases left in between. The CDR3 extends over 14 amino acids. The CDR3 coding sequence is TGTGCCAGCAGCCGAGACGGAGGTGATGAAAAACTGTTTTTT. Protein sequence: CASSRDGGDEKLFF.

CDR3 residues: CASSLGQGLYEQYF. The CDR3 DNA reads TGTGCCAGCAGCTTGGGACAGGGGCTATACGAGCAGTACTTC. V usage is TRBV5-5 and J usage is TRBJ2-7, with 8 bases matching TRBD1. With V trimmed by 0 bases and J by 4 bases, 3 bases remained unmatched. The CDR3 length is 14 residues. Germline CDR1 is SGHKS and CDR2 is YYEKEE (reference sequence).

J is TRBJ2-1 and V is TRBV30; TRBD2 matches at 15 bases. J lost 0 bases, V lost 8 bases, and 11 bases had no gene match. The CDR3 contains 18 residues. Germline CDR1 is GTSNPN and CDR2 is SVGIG (reference sequence). CDR3 nucleotides: TGTGCCATCAGGACTAGCGGGGGGGCTTGGAGCTCCTACAATGAGCAGTTCTTC. This sequence encodes CAIRTSGGAWSSYNEQFF.

This clone was recorded once. The CDR3 bases are TGTGCCAGCAGTACTAGGACAGGTTCGAGCTCCTATAATTCACCCCTCCACTTT. Amino acid sequence: CASSTRTGSSSYNSPLHF. This chain links TRBV27 with TRBJ1-6; 7 positions match TRBD1. Germline lookup yields CDR1 MNHEY and CDR2 SMNVEV (reference sequence). The CDR3 is 18 residues long. The V and J ends lost 5 bases and 0 bases, in that order; junction bases with no gene match: 10.

The gene calls are TRBV29-1 and TRBJ1-2; the D gene is possibly TRBD1 (5 bases). V gave up 2 bases and J gave up 6 bases, with 10 bases separating them. This CDR3 contains 12 residues. The germline V gene encodes CDR1 SQVTM and CDR2 ANQGSEA. The CDR3 region is CSVERGNHGYTF. The CDR3 bases are TGCAGCGTTGAACGGGGGAACCATGGCTACACCTTC.

The gene calls are TRBV28 and TRBJ1-1; no clear D gene. The length of the CDR3 is 14 residues. The V end was cut by 4 bases, the J end by 1 base, with 10 bases between. The germline gives CDR1 MDHEN, CDR2 SYDVKM. The CDR3, as DNA: TGTGCCAGCAGTTCTGATACGGGGAACACTGAAGCTTTCTTT. It translates to CASSSDTGNTEAFF. Full variable domain (missing parts from reference TRBV28 and TRBJ1-1): DVKVTQSSRYLVKRTGEKVFLECVQDMDHENMFWYRQDPGLGLRLIYFSYDVKMKEKGDIPEGYSVSREKKERFSLILESASTNQTSMYLCASSSDTGNTEAFFGQGTRLTVV.

CDR3 bases: TGCGCCAGCAGCCCCGACAATGAGCAGTTCTTC. Translated, it gives CASSPDNEQFF. The rearrangement uses TRBV5-1 and TRBJ2-1; D gene uncertain. Germline lookup yields CDR1 SGHRS and CDR2 YFSETQ. The V gene lost 4 bases and the J gene lost 5 bases, with 4 bases spanning the gap. The CDR3 covers 11 residues. The full variable domain, completed using reference TRBV5-1 and TRBJ2-1, is KAGVTQTPRYLIKTRGQQVTLSCSPISGHRSVSWYQQTPGQGLQFLFEYFSETQRNKGNFPGRFSGRQFSNSRSEMNVSTLELGDSALYLCASSPDNEQFFGPGTRLTVL.

This clone was found once. The V and J genes are TRBV6-5 and TRBJ2-1, with TRBD2 matching over 9 bases. The CDR3 loop spans 15 amino acids. J gave up 7 bases and V 7 bases, and 11 bases lay outside the gene matches. CDR1 is MNHEY and CDR2 is SVGAGI in the germline V gene. CDR3 nucleotides: TGTGCCAGCACCCTCAGTAGCGGGAGTTGGAATGAGCAGTTCTTC. Protein: CASTLSSGSWNEQFF.

This clone showed up just once. The V and J genes are TRBV6-1 and TRBJ2-3; TRBD2 agrees at 10 bases. The ends lost 3 bases at V and 2 bases at J; junction bases unmatched: 2. CDR1 is MNHNS and CDR2 is SASEGT in the germline V gene. The CDR3 is made up of 15 amino acids. The CDR3 DNA is TGTGCCAGCAGTGATCTAGCGGGAGCCACAGATACGCAGTATTTT. Amino acids: CASSDLAGATDTQYF.

The chain has TRBV10-1 and TRBJ1-1; D is ambiguous. The germline gives CDR1 WNHNN, CDR2 SYGVQD (reference sequence). The length of the CDR3 is 14 residues. V lost 3 bases, J lost 5 bases, and 13 bases lay in between. CDR3 residues: CASSDRASGTEAFF. The CDR3, as DNA: TGCGCCAGCAGTGATAGAGCCTCGGGTACTGAAGCTTTCTTT.

This chain connects TRBV18 to TRBJ1-5; possibly TRBD1 for D (5 bases). The V end lost 2 bases, the J end lost 8 bases, and 16 bases lay between the germline ends. CDR1 is KGHSH, CDR2 LQKENI, per germline. This CDR3 has 15 amino acids. CDR3 nucleotides: TGTGCCAGCTCACCAGGACAATACCAAGGGGAGCCCCAGCATTTT. It translates to CASSPGQYQGEPQHF. Full variable domain (outside the CDR3, taken from reference TRBV18 and TRBJ1-5): NAGVMQNPRHLVRRRGQEARLRCSPMKGHSHVYWYRQLPEEGLKFMVYLQKENIIDESGMPKERFSAEFPKEGPSILRIQQVVRGDSAAYFCASSPGQYQGEPQHFGDGTRLSIL.

The J gene is TRBJ1-6, the V gene TRBV28; perhaps TRBD1 as D (6 bases). The CDR3 contains 14 residues. V was cut by 3 bases and J by 7 bases, with 10 bases left in between. Germline CDR1 is MDHEN and CDR2 is SYDVKM. CDR3 amino acids: CASSFGGVNSPLHF. CDR3 nucleotide sequence: TGTGCCAGCAGTTTTGGGGGCGTGAATTCACCCCTCCACTTT.

CDR3 coding DNA: TGTGCCAGCAGCTTTACTAGCGGGTTTGGGAATACGCAGTATTTT. This encodes CASSFTSGFGNTQYF. The chain uses TRBV13 and TRBJ2-3, with 9 bases lining up with TRBD2. Germline trimming cut 3 bases from V and 7 bases from J; bases unmatched to any gene: 8. Germline V gene sequence: CDR1 PRHDT, CDR2 FYEKMQ (reference sequence). The CDR3 extends over 15 amino acids. Drawing the rest from reference TRBV13 and TRBJ2-3, the complete variable domain is AAGVIQSPRHLIKEKRETATLKCYPIPRHDTVYWYQQGPGQDPQFLISFYEKMQSDKGSIPDRFSAQQFSDYHSELNMSSLELGDSALYFCASSFTSGFGNTQYFGPGTRLTVL.

J is TRBJ1-2 and V is TRBV2; tentatively, D is TRBD1 (5 bases). Trimming pared 6 bases from V and 9 bases from J, leaving 26 bases between. CDR3 length: 16 amino acids. Germline V gives CDR1 SNHLY, CDR2 FYNNEI. The chain's CDR3 is CASRPDVPRRAVSYTF. In DNA form, the CDR3 reads TGTGCCAGCAGGCCAGACGTACCCCGCAGGGCAGTTAGCTACACCTTC.

V is TRBV12-2 and J is TRBJ2-1; no DNA check was done on the table's D call, TRBD2. TRBV12-2 is tagged as a pseudogene. The CDR3 loop spans 14 amino acids. The CDR3 loop is CASRPRDFYNEQFF. CDR3 DNA sequence: TGTGCAAGTCGACCCAGGGACTTTTACAATGAGCAGTTCTTC.

J is TRBJ2-5 and V is TRBV30; TRBD1 matches 9 bases. In germline, CDR1 is GTSNPN, CDR2 SVGIG (reference sequence). The CDR3 runs to 13 residues. The trim removed 2 bases at V and 7 bases at J, leaving 5 bases unmatched. This chain's CDR3 is CAWSTGGSGTQYF. The CDR3 DNA sequence: TGTGCCTGGAGTACAGGGGGCTCGGGGACCCAGTACTTC. Filled out from reference TRBV30 and TRBJ2-5, the complete variable domain reads SQTIHQWPATLVQPVGSPLSLECTVEGTSNPNLYWYRQAAGRGLQLLFYSVGIGQISSEVPQNLSASRPQDRQFILSSKKLLLSDSGFYLCAWSTGGSGTQYFGPGTRLLVL.

The chain employs TRBV27 and TRBJ2-1, with D maybe TRBD2 (6 bases). The CDR3 is 14 residues long. CDR1 is MNHEY and CDR2 is SMNVEV in the germline V gene (reference sequence). Trimming pared 6 bases from V and 4 bases from J, leaving 13 bases between. DNA for the CDR3: TGTGCCAGCAGGGCCGGGAGCTTATACAATGAGCAGTTCTTC. Its protein product is CASRAGSLYNEQFF.

This clone has only a few counts. The chain is built from TRBV7-9 and TRBJ1-5, with D hard to call. Trimming removed 5 bases from V and 1 base from J, with 6 bases in between. CDR1 SEHNR and CDR2 FQNEAQ come from the germline V gene (reference sequence). The CDR3 has 13 amino acids. The CDR3 DNA sequence: TGTGCCAGCAGCCCCATCAGCAATCAGCCCCAGCATTTT. Translating gives CASSPISNQPQHF.

The CDR3 DNA sequence: TGCAGCGTTGAAGATCCCGGGACAGGGGCTGGCTACACCTTC. Translation gives CSVEDPGTGAGYTF. J is TRBJ1-2 and V is TRBV29-1; 10 bases are a match to TRBD1. There are 14 residues in the CDR3. The germline V gene has CDR1 SQVTM and CDR2 ANQGSEA. The J segment lost 7 bases and the V segment lost 0 bases, leaving 5 bases of the junction unmatched.

At least ten counts were recorded for this clone. CDR3 sequence reads: CASSPTGLYEQYF. CDR3 DNA: TGTGCCAGCAGCCCGACAGGGCTATACGAGCAGTACTTC. The J gene is TRBJ2-7, the V gene TRBV3-1 (or the pseudogene TRBV3-2); 7 nucleotides agree with TRBD1. CDR1 and CDR2 from the germline V gene are LGHDT and YNNKEL (reference sequence). CDR3 length: 13 residues. The ends lost 4 bases at V and 4 bases at J; junction bases unmatched: 4.

This clone was detected a few times. The chain has TRBV2 and TRBJ2-2, with 8 bases fitting TRBD1. With 3 bases clipped from V and 5 bases from J, the junction kept 17 bases outside the gene matches. There are 19 residues in the CDR3. Germline V gives CDR1 SNHLY, CDR2 FYNNEI. In nucleotides, the CDR3 is TGTGCCAGCAGTGATCACCGAACAGGGGGTCCAGGGAGGACCGGGGAGCTGTTTTTT. The encoded protein is CASSDHRTGGPGRTGELFF.

The CDR3 DNA sequence: TGTGCCATCAGCGGAGGGAACTATGGCTACACCTTC. It codes for CAISGGNYGYTF. This chain joins TRBV10-3 and TRBJ1-2, with D unclear. Trimming cost V 6 bases and J 2 bases, with 7 bases left between them. Germline V gene data show CDR1 as ENHRY and CDR2 as SYGVKD. This CDR3 has 12 amino acids.

This clone has a single count. V and J are TRBV6-2 or TRBV6-3 and TRBJ2-4, with unresolved D. Trimming left V 5 bases short and J 5 bases short, with 16 bases between. This CDR3 is 15 amino acids long. Per the germline V gene, CDR1 is MNHEY and CDR2 is SVGEGT. The CDR3 here is CASSTPTIFQNIQYF. In DNA, the CDR3 is TGTGCCAGCAGTACCCCGACAATTTTCCAAAACATTCAGTACTTC.